This TCR beta chain appears in the sequencing data of a study of shared clonotypes between healthy human individuals. The table lists this clone with a count of one. Germline CDR1 SGHDT, CDR2 YYEEEE. Unmatched junction bases numbered 6, after V lost 0 bases and J lost 4 bases. CDR3 length: 15 amino acids. Approximately 30,000 T cell genomes (around 200 ng DNA) went into each sorted-subset replicate. The method was immunoSEQ multiplex PCR; TCRdb's version includes in-frame clones alone and lacks a portion of them. This sample has 2 million to 3 million clones, with roughly 93% found just once. Healthy and HIV-negative, the adult donors had no recent acute infections or vaccinations. Caucasian adults residing in Nashville, Tennessee made up all the donors.

J is TRBJ2-5 and V is TRBV5-6, with TRBD2 identical over 7 bases. The sample comprised naive CD4+ T cells from PBMCs. Documented subset: CD45RA+ positively selected. The receptor was derived from a man aged 18 to 35 in good health. Some clones in this sample may be carry-over from other donors' samples. The CDR3 sequence: CASSLDAGTTETQYF. The CDR3 DNA reads as TGTGCCAGCAGCTTGGACGCCGGGACTACAGAGACCCAGTACTTC.